These 20 T cell receptor beta chains were sequenced from one sample in a study of response to subunit inactivated influenza vaccine. MiXCR, run by TCRdb on the RT-PCR reads, gives a single entry per CDR3 protein. The table has approximately 310,000 distinct CDR3 sequences, about a fifth seen once. The sample here was PBMCs from blood, taken approximately 20 months after vaccination. The receptors stem from a man between 45 and 75 years old who received an inactivated influenza vaccine.

This clonotype has at least ten counts. This chain joins TRBV28 and TRBJ1-1; weak D call: TRBD1 (5 bases). This CDR3 has 17 amino acids. V lost 3 bases and J 6 bases, leaving 23 bases between the germline ends. Germline values: CDR1 MDHEN, CDR2 SYDVKM. CDR3 sequence reads: CASSLIRPRGGGAEAFF. The CDR3, as DNA: TGTGCCAGCAGTTTGATAAGGCCTAGGGGCGGTGGGGCTGAAGCTTTCTTT.

This clonotype showed up just a few times. The genes are TRBV4-2 and TRBJ1-1, with unresolved D. The CDR3 consists of 13 residues. The V gene's germline CDR1 is LGHNA and CDR2 YNFKEQ. The V gene lost 1 base and the J gene lost 6 bases, with 9 bases spanning the gap. CDR3 in DNA: TGTGCCAGCAGCCAAGCTTCATCCCCTGAAGCTTTCTTT. Protein: CASSQASSPEAFF.

This clonotype was seen only a few times. In nucleotides, the CDR3 is TGCAGTGCTACTATGGGAGGGCCAACAGATACGCAGTATTTT. Translated: CSATMGGPTDTQYF. The chain couples TRBV20-1 to TRBJ2-3; 7 positions agree with TRBD2. V lost 4 bases to trimming and J lost 3 bases; unmatched junction nucleotides: 7. Germline-derived CDR1 and CDR2 are DFQATT and SNEGSKA (reference sequence). The CDR3 sequence is 14 residues long.

The table lists this clonotype with many counts. The chain is built from TRBV5-1 and TRBJ1-3; perhaps TRBD1 as D (6 bases). CDR3 length: 14 amino acids. Germline lookup yields CDR1 SGHRS and CDR2 YFSETQ. V was clipped by 1 base and J by 4 bases, with 9 bases between them. In nucleotides, the CDR3 is TGCGCCAGCAGCTTGCGGGGGCTCGGAAACACCATATATTTT. Its translation is CASSLRGLGNTIYF.

Many counts were recorded for this clonotype. The chain recombines TRBV12-3 or TRBV12-4 with TRBJ1-5; D may be TRBD1 (5 bases). Trimming took 3 bases from V and 4 from J, leaving 22 bases between them. This CDR3 contains 18 residues. The CDR3 DNA reads as TGTGCCAGCAGTTTTTTCAGGGCGAATTGGAATAGGAATCAGCCCCAGCATTTT. This codes for CASSFFRANWNRNQPQHF.

The chain has TRBV11-2 and TRBJ1-6; no firm D call. Germline-derived CDR1 and CDR2 are SGHAT and FQNNGV. Trimming took 3 bases from V and 4 from J, leaving 7 bases between them. The CDR3 runs 14 residues. CDR3 protein: CASSFSIYNSPLHF. DNA of the CDR3: TGTGCCAGCAGCTTTTCAATTTATAATTCACCCCTCCACTTT.

This clonotype was counted a few times. V usage is TRBV12-3 or TRBV12-4 and J usage is TRBJ1-6; D is ambiguous. The CDR3 sequence is 16 residues long. The V end lost 2 bases, the J end lost 7 bases, and 15 bases lay between the germline ends. The CDR3, as DNA: TGTGCCAGCAGTTTAAGGTTGAGAGACGTGAATTCACCCCTCCACTTT. This sequence encodes CASSLRLRDVNSPLHF.

This clonotype turned up a few times. The chain recombines TRBV24-1 with TRBJ2-5; D possibly corresponds to TRBD1 (5 bases). V lost 2 bases and J 5 bases, leaving 8 bases between the germline ends. The CDR3 contains 13 residues. CDR1 and CDR2 from the germline V gene are KGHDR and SFDVKD. CDR3 protein: CATSDWGRETQYF. The DNA of the CDR3 is TGTGCCACCAGTGATTGGGGCCGGGAGACCCAGTACTTC.

The rearrangement uses TRBV19 and TRBJ2-1; weak D call: TRBD2 (6 bases). The CDR3 has 16 residues. The ends were cut back, 3 bases at V and 5 bases at J, with 17 bases in the middle. CDR1 is LNHDA and CDR2 is SQIVND in the germline V gene (reference sequence). CDR3 loop: CASSIWVAATNNEQFF. CDR3 DNA sequence: TGTGCCAGTAGTATCTGGGTAGCGGCCACCAACAATGAGCAGTTCTTC.

This clonotype came up a few times. The J gene is TRBJ1-5, the V gene TRBV29-1, with no clear D. The CDR3 covers 13 residues. V gave up 5 bases and J gave up 0 bases, with 8 bases separating them. Germline V gives CDR1 SQVTM, CDR2 ANQGSEA. The CDR3 bases are TGCAGCGTTCTTACAGATAGCAATCAGCCCCAGCATTTT. Protein product: CSVLTDSNQPQHF.

This clonotype was observed many times. The rearrangement joins TRBV5-1 to TRBJ1-1, with D perhaps TRBD1 (5 bases). Germline assignment: CDR1 SGHRS and CDR2 YFSETQ. The CDR3 is 14 amino acids. V was shortened by 3 bases and J by 3 bases, with 12 bases between the two germline ends. CDR3 DNA: TGCGCCAGCAGCTCGGGCACAGGAGACACTGAAGCTTTCTTT. Protein: CASSSGTGDTEAFF.

In its sample, this clonotype was seen a few times. The genes are TRBV28 and TRBJ2-2, with 7 positions matching TRBD1. CDR1 and CDR2 from the germline V gene are MDHEN and SYDVKM. The CDR3 spans 15 residues. V shed 9 bases, J shed 0 bases, and the junction held 7 bases outside the gene matches. CDR3 residues: CASIPGTANTGELFF. The DNA for the CDR3 is TGTGCCAGTATCCCTGGGACAGCGAACACCGGGGAGCTGTTTTTT. Full variable domain (remainder filled in from reference TRBV28 and TRBJ2-2): DVKVTQSSRYLVKRTGEKVFLECVQDMDHENMFWYRQDPGLGLRLIYFSYDVKMKEKGDIPEGYSVSREKKERFSLILESASTNQTSMYLCASIPGTANTGELFFGEGSRLTVL.

At least ten counts were recorded for this clonotype. The chain has TRBV2 and TRBJ1-1, with D unclear. The CDR3 covers 14 residues. CDR1 and CDR2 (germline): SNHLY, FYNNEI. V lost 7 bases to trimming and J lost 1 base, with 13 bases between them. The CDR3 region is CASIPGAWNTEAFF. The CDR3 DNA sequence: TGTGCCAGCATCCCGGGAGCCTGGAACACTGAAGCTTTCTTT.

This clonotype was recorded a few times. Written as DNA, the CDR3 is TGTGCCAGCAGTTTTGGGGGCCGGGTGTTGGGTTACAATGAGCAGTTCTTC. This codes for CASSFGGRVLGYNEQFF. The chain joins TRBV11-2 to TRBJ2-1; weak D call: TRBD1 (6 bases). CDR3 length equals 17 residues. V lost 6 bases, J lost 4 bases, and 22 bases lay in between. Germline V gene data show CDR1 as SGHAT and CDR2 as FQNNGV.

This clonotype has only a few counts. The chain combines TRBV5-1 with TRBJ1-1; D is possibly TRBD1 (6 bases). Germline CDR1 SGHRS, CDR2 YFSETQ. With 1 base removed from V and 5 bases from J, the gap between germline ends came to 15 bases. This CDR3 contains 15 residues. The CDR3 DNA sequence: TGCGCCAGCAGCTTGTCGGACAGCCGAACGACTGAAGCTTTCTTT. Translated: CASSLSDSRTTEAFF.

This rearrangement joins TRBV20-1 to TRBJ2-1, with TRBD2 as a possible D gene (7 bases). The CDR3 spans 11 residues. The germline V gene encodes CDR1 DFQATT and CDR2 SNEGSKA (reference sequence). Trimming removed 6 bases from V and 6 bases from J, with 9 bases in between. DNA for the CDR3: TGCAGTGCCCGGGGGGCCAATGAGCAGTTCTTC. Translated: CSARGANEQFF.

CDR3 amino acids: CASSQDPIGTEKNQPQHF. CDR3 coding DNA: TGCGCCAGCAGCCAAGATCCGATAGGGACGGAGAAAAATCAGCCCCAGCATTTT. This chain uses TRBV4-3 with TRBJ1-5, with TRBD1 as a possible D gene (5 bases). The CDR3 consists of 18 residues. Germline V gene lookup returns CDR1 LGHNA and CDR2 YSLEER. V was pared by 0 bases and J by 4 bases, with 19 bases between.

The gene calls are TRBV7-8 and TRBJ1-1; D is ambiguous. There are 15 residues in the CDR3. Germline V gene lookup returns CDR1 SGHVS and CDR2 FQNEAQ. Between the trimmed V and J ends, which lost 5 bases and 5 bases, there was a span of 18 bases. CDR3 amino acids: CASSQSFGVRTEAFF. The CDR3 region has the DNA TGTGCCAGCAGCCAGTCTTTTGGGGTAAGGACTGAAGCTTTCTTT.

CDR3 residues: CASSQGQATSYEQYF. DNA of the CDR3: TGCGCCAGCAGCCAAGGTCAGGCCACCTCCTACGAGCAGTACTTC. The rearrangement uses TRBV4-1 and TRBJ2-7; D is unresolved. Germline CDR1 reads MGHRA; CDR2 reads YSYEKL. Trimming stripped 1 base from V and 0 bases from J, with 10 bases between. This CDR3 region has 15 residues.

This clonotype was counted a few times. The rearrangement links TRBV7-2 to TRBJ1-1; tentative D call: TRBD1 (5 bases). Germline V CDR1 and CDR2: SGHTA, FQGNSA. This CDR3 has 14 residues. Trimming stripped 5 bases from V and 4 bases from J, with 14 bases between. The CDR3 coding sequence is TGTGCCAGCAGCCCCCAAAGGGGTAGCACTGAAGCTTTCTTT. Amino acids: CASSPQRGSTEAFF.